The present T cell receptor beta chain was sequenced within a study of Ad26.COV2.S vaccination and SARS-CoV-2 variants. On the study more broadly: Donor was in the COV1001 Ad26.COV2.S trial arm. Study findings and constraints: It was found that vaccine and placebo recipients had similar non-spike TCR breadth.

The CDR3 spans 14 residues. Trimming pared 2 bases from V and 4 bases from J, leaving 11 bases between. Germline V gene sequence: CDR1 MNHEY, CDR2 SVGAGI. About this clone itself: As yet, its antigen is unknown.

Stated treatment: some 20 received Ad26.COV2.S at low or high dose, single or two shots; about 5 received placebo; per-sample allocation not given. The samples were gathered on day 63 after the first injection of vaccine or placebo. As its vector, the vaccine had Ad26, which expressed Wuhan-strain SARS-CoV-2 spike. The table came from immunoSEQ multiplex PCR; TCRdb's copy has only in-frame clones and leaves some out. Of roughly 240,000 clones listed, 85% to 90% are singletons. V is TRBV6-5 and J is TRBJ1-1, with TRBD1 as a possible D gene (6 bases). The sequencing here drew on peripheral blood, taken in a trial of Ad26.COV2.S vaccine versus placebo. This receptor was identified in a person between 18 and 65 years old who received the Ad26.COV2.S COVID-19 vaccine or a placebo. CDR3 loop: CASSYGGPGTEAFF. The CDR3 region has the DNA TGTGCCAGCAGTTACGGGGGGCCGGGCACTGAAGCTTTCTTT.